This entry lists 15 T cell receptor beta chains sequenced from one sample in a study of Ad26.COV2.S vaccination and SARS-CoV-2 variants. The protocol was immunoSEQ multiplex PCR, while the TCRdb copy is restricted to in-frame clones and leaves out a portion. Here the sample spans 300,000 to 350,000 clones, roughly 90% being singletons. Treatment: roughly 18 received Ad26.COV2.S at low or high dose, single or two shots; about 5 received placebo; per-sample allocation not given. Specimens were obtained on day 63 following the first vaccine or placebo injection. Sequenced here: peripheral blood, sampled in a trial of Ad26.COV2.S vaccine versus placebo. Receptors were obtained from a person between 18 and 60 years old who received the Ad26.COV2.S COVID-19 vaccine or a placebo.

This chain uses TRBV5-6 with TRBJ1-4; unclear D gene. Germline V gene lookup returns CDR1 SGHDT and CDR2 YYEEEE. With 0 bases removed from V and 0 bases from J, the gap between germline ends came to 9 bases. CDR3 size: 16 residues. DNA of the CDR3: TGTGCCAGCAGCTTGGGTGGCGGAGCAACTAATGAAAAACTGTTTTTT. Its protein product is CASSLGGGATNEKLFF.

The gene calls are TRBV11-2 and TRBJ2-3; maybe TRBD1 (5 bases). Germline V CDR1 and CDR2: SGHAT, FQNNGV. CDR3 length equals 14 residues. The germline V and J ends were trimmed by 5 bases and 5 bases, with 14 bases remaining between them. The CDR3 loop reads CASSLQAPGDTQYF. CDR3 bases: TGTGCCAGCAGCCTACAGGCACCGGGAGATACGCAGTATTTT.

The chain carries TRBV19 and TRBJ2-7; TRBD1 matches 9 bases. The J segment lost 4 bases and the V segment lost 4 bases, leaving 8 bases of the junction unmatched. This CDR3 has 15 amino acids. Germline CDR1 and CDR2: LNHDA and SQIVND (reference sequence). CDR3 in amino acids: CASSTTGTGLYEQYF. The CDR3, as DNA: TGTGCCAGTAGTACCACCGGGACAGGGTTGTACGAGCAGTACTTC.

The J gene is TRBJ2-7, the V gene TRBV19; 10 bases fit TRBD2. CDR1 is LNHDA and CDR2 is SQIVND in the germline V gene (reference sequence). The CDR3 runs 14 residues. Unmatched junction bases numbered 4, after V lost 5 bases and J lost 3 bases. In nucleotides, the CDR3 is TGTGCCAGTAGTGAGCGGGGGGGTATCTACGAGCAGTACTTC. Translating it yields CASSERGGIYEQYF. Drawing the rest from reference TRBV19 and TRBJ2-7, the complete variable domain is DGGITQSPKYLFRKEGQNVTLSCEQNLNHDAMYWYRQDPGQGLRLIYYSQIVNDFQKGDIAEGYSVSREKKESFPLTVTSAQKNPTAFYLCASSERGGIYEQYFGPGTRLTVT.

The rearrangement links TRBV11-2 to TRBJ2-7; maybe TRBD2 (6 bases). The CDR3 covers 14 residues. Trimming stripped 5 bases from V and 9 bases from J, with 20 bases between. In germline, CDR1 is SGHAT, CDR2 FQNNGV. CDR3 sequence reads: CASSLQEGSVSQYF. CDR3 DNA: TGTGCCAGCAGCCTTCAGGAGGGGAGTGTCTCGCAGTACTTC.

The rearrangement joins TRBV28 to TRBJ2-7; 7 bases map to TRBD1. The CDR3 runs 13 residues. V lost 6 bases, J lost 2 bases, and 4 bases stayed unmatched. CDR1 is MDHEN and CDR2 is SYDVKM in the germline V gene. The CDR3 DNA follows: TGTGCCAGCAGAACTGGACAGGCCTACGAGCAGTACTTC. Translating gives CASRTGQAYEQYF.

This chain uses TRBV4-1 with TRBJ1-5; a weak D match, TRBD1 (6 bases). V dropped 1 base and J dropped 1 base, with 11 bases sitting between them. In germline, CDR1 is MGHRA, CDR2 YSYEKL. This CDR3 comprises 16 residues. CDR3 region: CASSQVSGTSNQPQHF. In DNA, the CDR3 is TGCGCCAGCAGCCAAGTGTCCGGGACAAGCAATCAGCCCCAGCATTTT.

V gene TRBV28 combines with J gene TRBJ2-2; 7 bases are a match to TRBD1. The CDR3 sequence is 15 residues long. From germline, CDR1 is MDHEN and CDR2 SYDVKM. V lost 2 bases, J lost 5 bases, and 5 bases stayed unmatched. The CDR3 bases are TGTGCCAGCAGTTTAGACAGGGTAGGGACCGGGGAGCTGTTTTTT. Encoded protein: CASSLDRVGTGELFF.

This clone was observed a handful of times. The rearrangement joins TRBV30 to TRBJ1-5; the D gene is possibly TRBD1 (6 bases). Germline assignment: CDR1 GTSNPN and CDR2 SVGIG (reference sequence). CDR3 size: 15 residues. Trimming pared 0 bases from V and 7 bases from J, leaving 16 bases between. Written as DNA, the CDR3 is TGTGCCTGGAGTGTGGGCCCAGGGGAGACCCAGCCCCAGCATTTT. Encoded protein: CAWSVGPGETQPQHF.

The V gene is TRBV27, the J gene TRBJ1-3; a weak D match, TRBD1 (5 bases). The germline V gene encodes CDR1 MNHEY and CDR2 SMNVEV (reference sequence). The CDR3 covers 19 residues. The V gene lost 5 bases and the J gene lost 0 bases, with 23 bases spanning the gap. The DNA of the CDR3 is TGTGCCAGCAGTCTAATGGGGCGCTCAAAAGGGTACTCTGGAAACACCATATATTTT. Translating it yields CASSLMGRSKGYSGNTIYF.

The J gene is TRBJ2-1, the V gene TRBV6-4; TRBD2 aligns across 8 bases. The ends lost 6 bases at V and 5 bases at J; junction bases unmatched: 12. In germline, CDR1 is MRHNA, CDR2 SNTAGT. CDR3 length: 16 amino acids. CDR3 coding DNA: TGTGCCAGCAGGCCCTCGGGGGGGACCCCCCACAATGAGCAGTTCTTC. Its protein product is CASRPSGGTPHNEQFF.

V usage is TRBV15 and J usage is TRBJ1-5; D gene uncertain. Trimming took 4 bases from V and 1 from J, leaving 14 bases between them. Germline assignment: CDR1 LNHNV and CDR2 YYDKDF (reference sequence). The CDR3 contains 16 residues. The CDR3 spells CATSTHGGRSNQPQHF. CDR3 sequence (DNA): TGTGCCACCAGCACCCACGGCGGGCGGAGCAATCAGCCCCAGCATTTT.

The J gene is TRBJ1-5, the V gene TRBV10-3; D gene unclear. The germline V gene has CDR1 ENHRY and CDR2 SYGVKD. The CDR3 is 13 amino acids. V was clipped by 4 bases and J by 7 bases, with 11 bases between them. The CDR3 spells CAISGKEGQPQHF. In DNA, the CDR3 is TGTGCCATCAGTGGCAAAGAGGGACAGCCCCAGCATTTT.

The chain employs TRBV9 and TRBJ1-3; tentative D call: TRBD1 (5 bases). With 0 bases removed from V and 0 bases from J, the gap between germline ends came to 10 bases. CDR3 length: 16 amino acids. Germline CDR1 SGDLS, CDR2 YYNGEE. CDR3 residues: CASSVAGGVSGNTIYF. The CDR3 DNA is TGTGCCAGCAGCGTAGCCGGAGGGGTCTCTGGAAACACCATATATTTT.

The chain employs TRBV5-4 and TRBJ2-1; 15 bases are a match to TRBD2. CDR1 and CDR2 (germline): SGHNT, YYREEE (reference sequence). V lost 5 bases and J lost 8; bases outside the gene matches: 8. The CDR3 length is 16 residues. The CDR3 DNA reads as TGTGCCAGCAGTGCGGGACTAGCGGGGGGCCAGGATGAGCAGTTCTTC. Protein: CASSAGLAGGQDEQFF.